The 30 T cell receptor beta chains below come from one sample, sequenced in a study of identifying expanded T cells in peripheral blood. Here immunoSEQ multiplex PCR was the method, and the copy in TCRdb shows in-frame clones only, minus some. Among over 75,000 clones, about 91% were seen once, and the ten largest hold around 4.1%. The sequenced material came from blood. These receptor sequences come from a person aged 18 to 75 in good health.

The chain combines TRBV28 with TRBJ2-1, with TRBD2 identical over 12 bases. The CDR3 is made up of 18 amino acids. In germline, CDR1 is MDHEN, CDR2 SYDVKM. Trimming took 4 bases from V and 4 from J; bases not matched to a gene: 11. CDR3 sequence: CASSSWTSGKGNYNEQFF. For the CDR3, the DNA is TGTGCCAGCAGTTCTTGGACTAGCGGGAAGGGGAATTACAATGAGCAGTTCTTC.

The chain's CDR3 is CATKRERGADTQYF. The DNA of the CDR3 is TGTGCCACAAAGCGGGAACGAGGGGCAGATACGCAGTATTTT. The rearrangement joins TRBV27 to TRBJ2-3, with 7 bases that match TRBD2. V trimming: 10 bases; J trimming: 4 bases; junction bases outside the gene matches: 11. The CDR3 runs 14 residues. Looked up from germline, CDR1 is MNHEY and CDR2 is SMNVEV (reference sequence).

This chain joins TRBV7-9 and TRBJ2-3; 9 bases line up with TRBD1. The CDR3 is made up of 16 amino acids. Trimming at V came to 2 bases and at J to 0 bases, leaving 3 bases not matched to a gene. The germline V gene has CDR1 SEHNR and CDR2 FQNEAQ (reference sequence). The CDR3 bases are TGTGCCAGCAGCTTACGAGGGACAGGGAGCACAGATACGCAGTATTTT. As protein: CASSLRGTGSTDTQYF.

The chain uses TRBV6-1 and TRBJ2-3; 10 nucleotides line up with TRBD2. Germline-derived CDR1 and CDR2 are MNHNS and SASEGT. The CDR3 consists of 15 residues. V gave up 1 base and J gave up 4 bases; unmatched junction bases: 2. The CDR3 DNA reads as TGTGCCAGCAGTGAAGAAGCGGGGGGGGCAGATACGCAGTATTTT. Translation gives CASSEEAGGADTQYF.

This clone qualifies as large (0.1 to 1%). J is TRBJ2-7 and V is TRBV6-1; TRBD2 might be the D (6 bases). The germline gives CDR1 MNHNS, CDR2 SASEGT. The CDR3 runs to 15 residues. V was pared by 1 base and J by 0 bases, with 10 bases between. Here the CDR3 reads CASSEGGDGSYEQYF. The CDR3 region has the DNA TGTGCCAGCAGTGAAGGGGGGGACGGCTCCTACGAGCAGTACTTC.

The V gene is TRBV6-5, the J gene TRBJ2-5; 10 bases map to TRBD2. CDR3 length: 13 residues. The V segment lost 9 bases and the J segment 8 bases; nucleotides outside the gene matches: 9. Looked up from germline, CDR1 is MNHEY and CDR2 is SVGAGI. The CDR3 nucleotides read TGTGCCAGTGGAAGCGGGGGGGCTGGAACCCAGTACTTC. Protein: CASGSGGAGTQYF.

In DNA form, the CDR3 reads TGCGCCAGCAGCCCGGGGGTAGGAGGAAATGAAAAACTGTTTTTT. Its translation is CASSPGVGGNEKLFF. The chain carries TRBV5-1 and TRBJ1-4; maybe TRBD1 (5 bases). The CDR3 covers 15 residues. Germline lookup yields CDR1 SGHRS and CDR2 YFSETQ. V was pared by 4 bases and J by 5 bases, with 15 bases between. The variable domain in full, completed from reference TRBV5-1 and TRBJ1-4, reads KAGVTQTPRYLIKTRGQQVTLSCSPISGHRSVSWYQQTPGQGLQFLFEYFSETQRNKGNFPGRFSGRQFSNSRSEMNVSTLELGDSALYLCASSPGVGGNEKLFFGSGTQLSVL.

The DNA for the CDR3 is TGCGCCAGCAGCTTGGGACGGACCACAGATACGCAGTATTTT. It yields the protein CASSLGRTTDTQYF. The J gene is TRBJ2-3, the V gene TRBV5-1; D ambiguous. CDR1 and CDR2 (germline): SGHRS, YFSETQ. V lost 0 bases to trimming and J lost 2 bases, with 7 bases between them. The CDR3 has 14 residues.

The chain carries TRBV5-1 and TRBJ2-5, with TRBD1 matching 7 bases. The CDR3 sequence is 14 residues long. The germline V gene encodes CDR1 SGHRS and CDR2 YFSETQ. After removal of 4 bases from V and 10 bases from J, the junction contained 13 bases not matched to a gene. The CDR3 DNA sequence: TGCGCCAGCAGCCCTATAGACAGGGCCCAGGACCAGTACTTC. It encodes CASSPIDRAQDQYF.

The V gene is TRBV27, the J gene TRBJ2-5; D possibly corresponds to TRBD2 (6 bases). The CDR3 runs to 14 residues. Trimming removed 5 bases at V and 0 bases at J, with 10 bases between. From germline, CDR1 is MNHEY and CDR2 SMNVEV (reference sequence). In DNA, the CDR3 is TGTGCCAGCAGTGGTGGGACTGACCAAGAGACCCAGTACTTC. As protein: CASSGGTDQETQYF.

The rearrangement uses TRBV5-1 and TRBJ2-3, with D perhaps matching TRBD1 or TRBD2 (5 bases each). This CDR3 is 15 amino acids long. The V end was cut by 0 bases, the J end by 0 bases, with 8 bases between. Germline assignment: CDR1 SGHRS and CDR2 YFSETQ. DNA of the CDR3: TGCGCCAGCAGCTTGGGGGGGTCTAGCACAGATACGCAGTATTTT. This codes for CASSLGGSSTDTQYF.

This chain joins TRBV7-8 and TRBJ1-2, with TRBD1 matching over 8 bases. Germline lookup yields CDR1 SGHVS and CDR2 FQNEAQ. The CDR3 totals 15 residues. The V and J ends lost 5 bases and 4 bases, in that order; junction bases with no gene match: 9. The CDR3 coding sequence is TGTGCCAGCAGCCAACTGACAGGGGTTACCTATGGCTACACCTTC. This encodes CASSQLTGVTYGYTF.

The V call is TRBV6-4, the J call TRBJ2-3; D is unclear. This CDR3 region has 13 residues. CDR1 is MRHNA, CDR2 SNTAGT, per germline. The germline V and J ends were trimmed by 3 bases and 2 bases, with 6 bases remaining between them. CDR3 residues: CASSEKDTDTQYF. CDR3 bases: TGTGCCAGCAGTGAGAAGGACACAGATACGCAGTATTTT.

This clone turned up a few times. The rearrangement uses TRBV7-2 and TRBJ2-7; D is possibly TRBD1 or TRBD2 (6 bases each). This CDR3 has 14 residues. Trimming removed 5 bases from V and 2 bases from J, with 13 bases in between. Germline loops: CDR1 SGHTA, CDR2 FQGNSA. CDR3 sequence reads: CASSLRGPPYEQYF. DNA of the CDR3: TGTGCCAGCAGCCTCCGGGGGCCACCCTACGAGCAGTACTTC.

V and J are TRBV30 and TRBJ2-5; TRBD1 matches 9 bases. The germline CDR1 and CDR2 sequences are GTSNPN and SVGIG (reference sequence). This CDR3 spans 14 amino acids. CDR3 bases: TGTGCTTGTAAAGTAACAGGGGGCGCCCAGACCCAGTACTTC. Translation: CACKVTGGAQTQYF.

This chain connects TRBV7-9 to TRBJ1-4; D uncertain. V was pared by 3 bases and J by 2 bases, with 10 bases between. CDR3 length equals 15 residues. Germline V CDR1 and CDR2: SEHNR, FQNEAQ (reference sequence). The CDR3, as DNA: TGTGCCAGCAGCTTGGACGCGCAGACTAATGAAAAACTGTTTTTT. It yields the protein CASSLDAQTNEKLFF.

This rearrangement joins TRBV5-6 to TRBJ2-3; D is ambiguous. The CDR3 consists of 13 residues. Trimming pared 0 bases from V and 1 base from J, leaving 3 bases between. Germline V lookup: CDR1 SGHDT, CDR2 YYEEEE. The chain's CDR3 is CASSLERTDTQYF. The DNA for the CDR3 is TGTGCCAGCAGCTTGGAGCGCACAGATACGCAGTATTTT. The whole variable domain, filled in from reference TRBV5-6 and TRBJ2-3, reads DAGVTQSPTHLIKTRGQQVTLRCSPKSGHDTVSWYQQALGQGPQFIFQYYEEEERQRGNFPDRFSGHQFPNYSSELNVNALLLGDSALYLCASSLERTDTQYFGPGTRLTVL.

This rearrangement joins TRBV6-4 to TRBJ1-5; D remains ambiguous. The CDR3 runs 15 residues. Trimming shortened V by 6 bases and J by 0 bases, and 12 bases separated the two germline ends. CDR1 is MRHNA and CDR2 is SNTAGT in the germline V gene. The CDR3 sequence: CASSDTAGSNQPQHF. The CDR3 DNA is TGTGCCAGCAGCGACACCGCGGGTAGCAATCAGCCCCAGCATTTT.

V is TRBV2 and J is TRBJ2-7, with a weak D call TRBD1 (6 bases). CDR3 length: 13 residues. The germline V and J ends were trimmed by 1 base and 6 bases, with 10 bases remaining between them. The germline CDR1 and CDR2 sequences are SNHLY and FYNNEI. The CDR3 DNA follows: TGTGCCAGCAGTGAAGAACAGGGAATCGAGCAGTACTTC. It yields the protein CASSEEQGIEQYF.

The V and J genes are TRBV6-1 and TRBJ2-7, with TRBD1 as a possible D gene (6 bases). Trimming took 5 bases from V and 3 from J, leaving 11 bases between them. Germline CDR1 is MNHNS and CDR2 is SASEGT. The CDR3 extends over 13 amino acids. The CDR3 spells CASSLGQLYEQYF. CDR3 in DNA: TGTGCCAGCAGTCTTGGACAGCTCTACGAGCAGTACTTC.

This chain links TRBV7-2 with TRBJ2-1; the D gene is possibly TRBD2 (7 bases). Germline V gives CDR1 SGHTA, CDR2 FQGNSA. V shed 1 base and J shed 6 bases, with 13 bases lying between them. The length of the CDR3 is 15 residues. The CDR3 DNA sequence: TGTGCCAGCAGCTTAGAGGGGGGGAGACCCAATGAGCAGTTCTTC. Amino acids: CASSLEGGRPNEQFF.

This chain uses TRBV19 with TRBJ2-1; D might be TRBD1 or TRBD2, each matching 5 bases. The CDR3 consists of 17 residues. The germline gives CDR1 LNHDA, CDR2 SQIVND (reference sequence). V dropped 7 bases and J dropped 7 bases, with 26 bases sitting between them. The CDR3 nucleotides are TGTGCCAGTACACCTATCAGGGCCGGGATCACGCTTAATGAGCAGTTCTTC. Translation: CASTPIRAGITLNEQFF.

CDR3 protein: CAISEPNTDTQYF. In DNA form, the CDR3 reads TGTGCCATCAGTGAGCCGAACACAGATACGCAGTATTTT. The V gene is TRBV10-3, the J gene TRBJ2-3; D remains unclear. Germline CDR1 and CDR2: ENHRY and SYGVKD. The CDR3 length is 13 residues. The V end lost 2 bases, the J end lost 2 bases, and 5 bases lay between the germline ends.

Concerning this clone itself: This CDR3 is also generated by other DNA sequences in the sample. The chain uses TRBV7-3 and TRBJ2-1; 10 bases are shared with TRBD2. Trimming cost V 2 bases and J 7 bases; bases outside gene matches: 5. In germline, CDR1 is SGHTA, CDR2 FQGTGA. This CDR3 has 15 amino acids. CDR3 protein: CASSLLAGGGNEQFF. For the CDR3, the DNA is TGTGCCAGCAGCTTATTAGCGGGAGGTGGAAATGAGCAGTTCTTC.

This clone was observed a single time. This chain uses TRBV7-9 with TRBJ1-1; D is uncertain. Trimming removed 2 bases at V and 2 bases at J, with 9 bases between. Per germline, CDR1 SEHNR and CDR2 FQNEAQ (reference sequence). The CDR3 has 14 residues. In DNA form, the CDR3 reads TGTGCCAGCAGCTTAACCGGACCTAACACTGAAGCTTTCTTT. Its translation is CASSLTGPNTEAFF.

V and J are TRBV28 and TRBJ1-5; the D is unclear. The CDR3 has 14 amino acids. The germline V gene encodes CDR1 MDHEN and CDR2 SYDVKM. V was trimmed by 0 bases and J by 0 bases, leaving 3 bases between them. Here the CDR3 reads CASSLWGSNQPQHF. DNA for the CDR3: TGTGCCAGCAGTTTATGGGGTAGCAATCAGCCCCAGCATTTT. Supplemented by reference TRBV28 and TRBJ1-5, the full variable domain reads DVKVTQSSRYLVKRTGEKVFLECVQDMDHENMFWYRQDPGLGLRLIYFSYDVKMKEKGDIPEGYSVSREKKERFSLILESASTNQTSMYLCASSLWGSNQPQHFGDGTRLSIL.

V gene TRBV5-1 combines with J gene TRBJ1-4, with D possibly matching TRBD1 (5 bases). CDR3 length equals 13 residues. In germline, CDR1 is SGHRS, CDR2 YFSETQ. The ends were cut back, 4 bases at V and 6 bases at J, with 10 bases in the middle. CDR3 amino acids: CASSKTGYEKLFF. The CDR3 DNA reads as TGCGCCAGCAGCAAAACAGGTTATGAAAAACTGTTTTTT.

This chain connects TRBV5-1 to TRBJ2-7; no clear D. Trimming removed 1 base at V and 0 bases at J, with 11 bases between. The CDR3 runs 15 residues. Per germline, CDR1 SGHRS and CDR2 YFSETQ. The CDR3 region has the DNA TGCGCCAGCAGCTTGACAGCAGCCCGCTCCTACGAGCAGTACTTC. Amino acids: CASSLTAARSYEQYF.

J is TRBJ2-2 and V is TRBV9; D perhaps matches TRBD1 (6 bases). CDR3 size: 15 residues. Germline loops: CDR1 SGDLS, CDR2 YYNGEE. Trimming pared 10 bases from V and 6 bases from J, leaving 22 bases between. The CDR3 reads CAASKTGEVSGELFF. The CDR3 nucleotides read TGTGCCGCGTCCAAGACAGGCGAGGTCTCCGGGGAGCTGTTTTTT.

The chain recombines TRBV6-6 with TRBJ2-5, with D unresolved. CDR1 MNHNY and CDR2 SVGAGI come from the germline V gene (reference sequence). Trimming removed 5 bases from V and 2 bases from J, with 0 bases in between. The CDR3 has 10 amino acids. CDR3 sequence (DNA): TGTGCCAGCAGTCAAGAGACCCAGTACTTC. Protein sequence: CASSQETQYF.